This T cell receptor (beta chain) was identified during a study of cytomegalovirus exposure and HLA in healthy donors. This PCR relied on a set of 60 Vbeta primers and 13 Jbeta primers. The assay was immunoSEQ multiplex PCR, and TCRdb's table has in-frame clones only and misses some. This sample's clone table lists 140,000 to 150,000 clones. In regard to this clone: Its matching antigen is unknown.

Study-wide points: Earlier analysis found most TCR beta V segments productive about 87% or about 30% of the time.

Between the trimmed V and J ends, which lost 10 bases and 4 bases, there was a span of 23 bases. Germline V gene data show CDR1 as SGHAT and CDR2 as FQNNGV. The CDR3 consists of 16 residues. V gene TRBV11-2 combines with J gene TRBJ1-3; a possible D gene is TRBD1 (5 bases). The receptor's source is a woman aged 50 to 65 in good health and CMV-seronegative. Source material: PBMCs. CDR3 amino acids: CATAGFSGATGNTIYF. The DNA of the CDR3 is TGTGCCACCGCGGGTTTCAGCGGGGCCACAGGAAACACCATATATTTT.